A single sample is the source of the 6 T cell receptor beta chains below, sequenced in a study of beta chain bispecific antibodies for T cell cancers (dated by TCRdb to the early 2020s). What the treatment or condition label conveys for this sample: alpha-V12: anti-TRBV12 scFv linked to anti-CD3 scFv. T cells were expanded from blood mononuclear cells for 2 to 4 days using either anti-CD3 antibody OKT3 or CD3/CD28 Dynabeads. Broad study findings and their caveats: Leukemia cell line cells were mixed with normal T cells in each sequenced sample, and most of the targeted TRBV signal was derived from the leukemia cells rather than from the normal T cells. Compared with anti-CD19, anti-TRBV12 exposure reduced the TRBV12-3 share of total TRBV signal by roughly 99%; TRBV12-4 fell 30% to 45%, not significantly.

Their antigens are not known. The library was generated by 5' RACE. The sequencing machine was an Illumina MiSeq. Clones were called with MiXCR by TCRdb after fastp trimmed the public reads at Q25, and only in-frame beta chains were retained. A single entry per CDR3 protein holds the most common genes and DNA from its merged rows. The sample table records tens of thousands of distinct CDR3 sequences; around 2% of these occur just once. The top ten hold about 5.5% of the sample. Specimen: healthy donor T cells cultured with leukemia cells, collected from a culture containing a bispecific antibody targeting TCR Vbeta12. These receptors were taken from a human donor in good health. Some clones in this sample may be carry-over from other donors' samples.

This clonotype was recorded at least ten times. V gene TRBV12-3 or TRBV12-4 combines with J gene TRBJ2-1; D remains unclear. This CDR3 contains 12 residues. The V and J ends lost 1 base and 7 bases respectively, with 5 bases between them. The CDR3 sequence: CASSLVENEQFF. The DNA of the CDR3 is TGTGCCAGCAGTTTAGTGGAGAATGAGCAGTTCTTC.

This clonotype is termed medium-sized. V usage is TRBV5-1 and J usage is TRBJ1-2, with D tentatively TRBD1 (5 bases). The CDR3 runs 13 residues. The V gene's germline CDR1 is SGHRS and CDR2 YFSETQ. Trimming cost V 4 bases and J 5 bases, with 12 bases left between them. The CDR3 bases are TGCGCCAGCAGCCCCAGGGCTCTGTATGGCTACACCTTC. Amino acid sequence: CASSPRALYGYTF. The variable domain in full, completed from reference TRBV5-1 and TRBJ1-2, reads KAGVTQTPRYLIKTRGQQVTLSCSPISGHRSVSWYQQTPGQGLQFLFEYFSETQRNKGNFPGRFSGRQFSNSRSEMNVSTLELGDSALYLCASSPRALYGYTFGSGTRLTVV.

This clonotype has at least ten counts. This chain joins TRBV20-1 and TRBJ2-3; the match to TRBD2 covers 7 bases. With V trimmed by 5 bases and J by 0 bases, 8 bases remained unmatched. CDR1 is DFQATT and CDR2 is SNEGSKA in the germline V gene (reference sequence). The CDR3 length is 15 residues. CDR3 DNA: TGCAGTGCTCGGGGGGTGGCACCTAGCACAGATACGCAGTATTTT. This translates into CSARGVAPSTDTQYF.

This clonotype was observed many times. The chain links TRBV19 to TRBJ2-1; D gene ambiguous. Trimming removed 6 bases at V and 0 bases at J, with 6 bases between. This CDR3 is 13 amino acids long. Germline-derived CDR1 and CDR2 are LNHDA and SQIVND (reference sequence). In DNA, the CDR3 is TGTGCCAGTAGCGGTTCCTCCTACAATGAGCAGTTCTTC. It specifies CASSGSSYNEQFF. Complete variable domain (other parts from reference TRBV19 and TRBJ2-1): DGGITQSPKYLFRKEGQNVTLSCEQNLNHDAMYWYRQDPGQGLRLIYYSQIVNDFQKGDIAEGYSVSREKKESFPLTVTSAQKNPTAFYLCASSGSSYNEQFFGPGTRLTVL.

This clonotype was seen repeatedly, ten times or more. The chain is built from TRBV7-9 and TRBJ2-5; no definite D call. The CDR3 runs to 13 residues. The V end lost 4 bases, the J end lost 2 bases, and 8 bases lay between the germline ends. Looked up from germline, CDR1 is SEHNR and CDR2 is FQNEAQ (reference sequence). The CDR3: CASSSVLQETQYF. The CDR3 DNA sequence: TGTGCCAGCAGCTCCGTCTTACAAGAGACCCAGTACTTC.

This clonotype was recorded many times. The chain recombines TRBV2 with TRBJ1-1, with 12 bases matching TRBD1. The CDR3 is 15 amino acids. The V gene's germline CDR1 is SNHLY and CDR2 FYNNEI. V lost 7 bases to trimming and J lost 3 bases; unmatched junction nucleotides: 6. CDR3 amino acids: CASTGQGAWDTEAFF. CDR3 sequence (DNA): TGTGCCAGCACGGGACAGGGGGCGTGGGACACTGAAGCTTTCTTT.